These 21 T cell receptor beta chains were sequenced from one sample in a study of shared clonotypes between healthy human individuals. The table came from immunoSEQ multiplex PCR; TCRdb's copy has only in-frame clones and leaves some out. The repertoire includes 1.4 million to 1.5 million clones, roughly 96% of them detected once, and about 1% sits in the top ten. The specimen was naive CD4+ T cells sorted from blood. The sample's subset: CD45RA+ positively selected. Source of these receptors: a man aged 30 to 45 in good health.

The chain combines TRBV14 with TRBJ2-1; 13 bases fit TRBD2. V trimming: 1 base; J trimming: 5 bases; junction bases outside the gene matches: 5. This CDR3 comprises 17 residues. Germline V gene lookup returns CDR1 SGHDN and CDR2 FVKESK. Here the CDR3 reads CASSQAGTSGKDNEQFF. CDR3 coding DNA: TGTGCCAGCAGCCAAGCTGGGACTAGCGGGAAAGACAATGAGCAGTTCTTC.

The chain uses TRBV29-1 and TRBJ2-2; TRBD2 is a possible D gene (5 bases). V was shortened by 6 bases and J by 7 bases, with 24 bases between the two germline ends. Germline CDR1 reads SQVTM; CDR2 reads ANQGSEA. This CDR3 contains 16 residues. The CDR3 sequence is CSVYLITGKALGELFF. As DNA, the CDR3 is TGCAGCGTCTACCTCATAACGGGAAAAGCTCTCGGGGAGCTGTTTTTT.

The chain is built from TRBV10-3 and TRBJ2-1, with D maybe TRBD2 (6 bases). The ends were cut back, 8 bases at V and 6 bases at J, with 23 bases in the middle. The CDR3 contains 16 residues. Germline CDR1 reads ENHRY; CDR2 reads SYGVKD. DNA for the CDR3: TGTGCCATCCATAGTCCTAGCGCCGCAGAAGGCAATGAGCAGTTCTTC. Protein: CAIHSPSAAEGNEQFF.

The chain has TRBV7-3 and TRBJ2-6; D is tentatively TRBD1 or TRBD2 (6 bases each). V lost 2 bases to trimming and J lost 0 bases, with 11 bases between them. The CDR3 loop spans 17 amino acids. Per germline, CDR1 SGHTA and CDR2 FQGTGA. DNA for the CDR3: TGTGCCAGCAGCTTACTGGGGGGCCTCTCTGGGGCCAACGTCCTGACTTTC. Translation: CASSLLGGLSGANVLTF. Full variable domain (outside the CDR3, taken from reference TRBV7-3 and TRBJ2-6): GAGVSQTPSNKVTEKGKYVELRCDPISGHTALYWYRQSLGQGPEFLIYFQGTGAADDSGLPNDRFFAVRPEGSVSTLKIQRTERGDSAVYLCASSLLGGLSGANVLTFGAGSRLTVL.

This chain links TRBV30 with TRBJ2-1; D not resolved. The CDR3 has 14 residues. The V gene lost 3 bases and the J gene lost 4 bases, with 13 bases spanning the gap. Germline V CDR1 and CDR2: GTSNPN, SVGIG (reference sequence). The CDR3 DNA follows: TGTGCCTGGAGCAGGACGGCCGGGTACAATGAGCAGTTCTTC. Translating gives CAWSRTAGYNEQFF.

The chain employs TRBV28 and TRBJ1-2; D is possibly TRBD1 (6 bases). The V gene lost 2 bases and the J gene lost 5 bases, with 15 bases spanning the gap. The CDR3 extends over 15 amino acids. CDR1 MDHEN and CDR2 SYDVKM come from the germline V gene. The CDR3 DNA reads TGTGCCAGCAGTTTAAGGGGGTTCGCGAATTATGGCTACACCTTC. Translated: CASSLRGFANYGYTF.

The chain combines TRBV5-1 with TRBJ2-7; tentatively, D is TRBD1 or TRBD2 (5 bases each). Germline-derived CDR1 and CDR2 are SGHRS and YFSETQ. V was trimmed by 5 bases and J by 3 bases, leaving 15 bases between them. This CDR3 contains 14 residues. The CDR3 sequence: CASRGVRDHYEQYF. CDR3 coding DNA: TGCGCCAGCAGGGGGGTGCGAGATCACTACGAGCAGTACTTC.

This chain connects TRBV19 to TRBJ2-7; 9 nucleotides agree with TRBD2. J lost 7 bases, V lost 3 bases, and 7 bases had no gene match. This CDR3 spans 14 amino acids. Germline CDR1 LNHDA, CDR2 SQIVND (reference sequence). The CDR3, as DNA: TGTGCCAGTAGTATTGCGGGAGGGCCGGGGGAGCAGTACTTC. Translation: CASSIAGGPGEQYF. Drawing the rest from reference TRBV19 and TRBJ2-7, the complete variable domain is DGGITQSPKYLFRKEGQNVTLSCEQNLNHDAMYWYRQDPGQGLRLIYYSQIVNDFQKGDIAEGYSVSREKKESFPLTVTSAQKNPTAFYLCASSIAGGPGEQYFGPGTRLTVT.

J is TRBJ2-7 and V is TRBV5-1, with D tentatively TRBD2 (6 bases). Per the germline V gene, CDR1 is SGHRS and CDR2 is YFSETQ. The V end lost 1 base, the J end lost 3 bases, and 14 bases lay between the germline ends. The CDR3 loop spans 15 amino acids. As DNA, the CDR3 is TGCGCCAGCAGCTTGCGGCGGGACCAGGGCTACGAGCAGTACTTC. The encoded protein is CASSLRRDQGYEQYF.

This chain joins TRBV2 and TRBJ1-4; 9 nucleotides match TRBD1. Looked up from germline, CDR1 is SNHLY and CDR2 is FYNNEI. The CDR3 covers 14 residues. V was clipped by 7 bases and J by 2 bases; unmatched bases: 2. Here the CDR3 reads CASTGTGTNEKLFF. The CDR3 region has the DNA TGTGCCAGCACTGGGACAGGGACTAATGAAAAACTGTTTTTT.

This clone has just one count. This CDR3 is also generated by other DNA sequences in the sample. The chain uses TRBV28 and TRBJ1-2; D is ambiguous. Between the trimmed V and J ends, which lost 4 bases and 0 bases, there was a span of 9 bases. In germline, CDR1 is MDHEN, CDR2 SYDVKM. The CDR3 length is 14 residues. CDR3 in amino acids: CASSSGASNYGYTF. DNA of the CDR3: TGTGCCAGCAGTTCAGGTGCCTCTAACTATGGCTACACCTTC.

This clone was recorded a few times. The chain has TRBV7-9 and TRBJ1-1, with D unclear. The V end was cut by 4 bases, the J end by 1 base, with 13 bases between. Germline CDR1 reads SEHNR; CDR2 reads FQNEAQ (reference sequence). The CDR3 is 15 amino acids. CDR3 coding DNA: TGTGCCAGCAGCTCCTTAGGACGGGGGAACACTGAAGCTTTCTTT. This translates into CASSSLGRGNTEAFF.

The chain uses TRBV27 and TRBJ1-5; D call uncertain. V was trimmed by 8 bases and J by 3 bases, leaving 14 bases between them. CDR3 size: 14 residues. Germline V gene data show CDR1 as MNHEY and CDR2 as SMNVEV (reference sequence). The CDR3 loop reads CASPTPPINQPQHF. The CDR3 DNA follows: TGTGCCAGCCCGACACCGCCTATCAATCAGCCCCAGCATTTT.

V usage is TRBV9 and J usage is TRBJ1-2; D unclear. The CDR3 loop spans 16 amino acids. Between the trimmed V and J ends, which lost 4 bases and 1 base, there was a span of 17 bases. The germline V gene has CDR1 SGDLS and CDR2 YYNGEE. CDR3 loop: CASSPRVFSFNYGYTF. DNA of the CDR3: TGTGCCAGCAGCCCCCGGGTCTTCTCGTTTAACTATGGCTACACCTTC.

V gene TRBV18 combines with J gene TRBJ2-1; 8 bases map to TRBD2. J was trimmed by 4 bases and V by 3 bases; bases with no gene match: 5. The V gene's germline CDR1 is KGHSH and CDR2 LQKENI. The CDR3 sequence is 15 residues long. The CDR3, as DNA: TGTGCCAGCTCACCTGGGCCTAGCGGGTACAATGAGCAGTTCTTC. Translating it yields CASSPGPSGYNEQFF.

The chain employs TRBV5-5 and TRBJ2-7; 7 bases match TRBD1. Trimming at V came to 3 bases and at J to 3 bases, leaving 6 bases not matched to a gene. Germline lookup yields CDR1 SGHKS and CDR2 YYEKEE (reference sequence). This CDR3 has 14 residues. Written as DNA, the CDR3 is TGTGCCAGCAGCTATGGACAGGTCGGCTACGAGCAGTACTTC. This gives the protein CASSYGQVGYEQYF.

On this clone: Other DNA sequences in the sample encode the same CDR3. The chain is built from TRBV5-1 and TRBJ2-1; 7 bases align to TRBD2. The CDR3 is 14 amino acids. Germline V gene lookup returns CDR1 SGHRS and CDR2 YFSETQ. The V and J ends lost 4 bases and 0 bases, in that order; junction bases with no gene match: 1. The CDR3 spells CASSRTSSYNEQFF. In DNA, the CDR3 is TGCGCCAGCAGCAGGACTAGCTCCTACAATGAGCAGTTCTTC.

The chain uses TRBV9 and TRBJ2-3; 11 bases line up with TRBD2. The CDR3 sequence is 16 residues long. Per the germline V gene, CDR1 is SGDLS and CDR2 is YYNGEE. V gave up 8 bases and J gave up 5 bases; unmatched junction bases: 13. The CDR3, as DNA: TGTGCCAGTTATACCGGGACTAGCGGTGCAAGAGATACGCAGTATTTT. Its translation: CASYTGTSGARDTQYF.

The CDR3 DNA is TGCGCCAGCAGCCAGCCGGGACGTACGTTACCTAATGAAAAACTGTTTTTT. Translating gives CASSQPGRTLPNEKLFF. V usage is TRBV4-1 and J usage is TRBJ1-4; D possibly corresponds to TRBD1 (5 bases). V lost 3 bases, J lost 3 bases, and 17 bases lay in between. CDR1 is MGHRA and CDR2 is YSYEKL in the germline V gene. The CDR3 is made up of 17 amino acids.

Written as DNA, the CDR3 is TGCAGCGTTGAAACCACACAGGGTGTGAATCCGTTCTTC. Translating gives CSVETTQGVNPFF. The chain is built from TRBV29-1 and TRBJ2-1; D perhaps matches TRBD1 (6 bases). The CDR3 is 13 residues long. The germline V gene encodes CDR1 SQVTM and CDR2 ANQGSEA. Trimming left V 2 bases short and J 15 bases short, with 20 bases between.

The chain has TRBV9 and TRBJ2-1, with TRBD2 identical over 12 bases. The CDR3 is 15 amino acids. Unmatched junction bases numbered 8, after V lost 3 bases and J lost 10 bases. Looked up from germline, CDR1 is SGDLS and CDR2 is YYNGEE. The CDR3 spells CASSDRLAGEREQFF. The CDR3 DNA reads TGTGCCAGCAGCGATCGACTAGCGGGAGAGCGGGAGCAGTTCTTC.